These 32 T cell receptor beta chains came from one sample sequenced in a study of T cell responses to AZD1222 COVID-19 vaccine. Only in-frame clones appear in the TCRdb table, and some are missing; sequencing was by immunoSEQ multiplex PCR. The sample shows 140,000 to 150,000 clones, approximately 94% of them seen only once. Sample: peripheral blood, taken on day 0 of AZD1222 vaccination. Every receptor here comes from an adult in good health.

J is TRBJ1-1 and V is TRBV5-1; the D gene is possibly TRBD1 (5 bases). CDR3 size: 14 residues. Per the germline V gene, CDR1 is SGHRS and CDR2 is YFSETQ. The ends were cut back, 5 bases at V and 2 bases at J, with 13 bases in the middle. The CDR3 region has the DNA TGCGCCAGCAGGGCACAGGCCGGCAACACTGAAGCTTTCTTT. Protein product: CASRAQAGNTEAFF.

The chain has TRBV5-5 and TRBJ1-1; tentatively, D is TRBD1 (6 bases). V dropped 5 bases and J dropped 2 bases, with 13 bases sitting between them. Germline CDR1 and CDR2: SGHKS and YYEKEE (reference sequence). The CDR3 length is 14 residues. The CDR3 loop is CASSFPGQNTEAFF. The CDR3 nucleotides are TGTGCCAGCAGTTTCCCGGGACAAAACACTGAAGCTTTCTTT.

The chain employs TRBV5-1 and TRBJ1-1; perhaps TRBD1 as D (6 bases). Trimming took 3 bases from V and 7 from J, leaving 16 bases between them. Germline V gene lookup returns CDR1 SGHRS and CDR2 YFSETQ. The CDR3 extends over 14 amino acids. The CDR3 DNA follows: TGCGCCAGCAGCTCTCAGGGGATCGGCCTTGAAGCTTTCTTT. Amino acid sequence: CASSSQGIGLEAFF.

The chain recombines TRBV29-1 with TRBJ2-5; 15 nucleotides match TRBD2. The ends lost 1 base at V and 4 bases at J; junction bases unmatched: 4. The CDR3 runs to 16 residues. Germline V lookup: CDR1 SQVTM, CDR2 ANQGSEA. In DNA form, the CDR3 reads TGCAGCGTTGAAGGGGGGACTAGCGGGAGGACAGAGACCCAGTACTTC. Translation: CSVEGGTSGRTETQYF.

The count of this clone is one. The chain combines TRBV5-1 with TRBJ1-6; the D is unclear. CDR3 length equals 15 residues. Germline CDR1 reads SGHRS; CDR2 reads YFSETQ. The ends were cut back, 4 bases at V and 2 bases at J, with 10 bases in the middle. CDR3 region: CASSNREAYNSPLHF. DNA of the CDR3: TGCGCCAGCAGCAACCGGGAGGCCTATAATTCACCCCTCCACTTT. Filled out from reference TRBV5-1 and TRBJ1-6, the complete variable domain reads KAGVTQTPRYLIKTRGQQVTLSCSPISGHRSVSWYQQTPGQGLQFLFEYFSETQRNKGNFPGRFSGRQFSNSRSEMNVSTLELGDSALYLCASSNREAYNSPLHFGNGTRLTVT.

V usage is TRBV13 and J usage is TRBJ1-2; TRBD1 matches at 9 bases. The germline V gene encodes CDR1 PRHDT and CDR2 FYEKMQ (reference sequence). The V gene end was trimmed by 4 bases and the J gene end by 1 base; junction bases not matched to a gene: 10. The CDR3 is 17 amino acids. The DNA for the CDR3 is TGTGCCAGCAGCTCTCAGACAGGGGGAACCTTTAACTATGGCTACACCTTC. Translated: CASSSQTGGTFNYGYTF.

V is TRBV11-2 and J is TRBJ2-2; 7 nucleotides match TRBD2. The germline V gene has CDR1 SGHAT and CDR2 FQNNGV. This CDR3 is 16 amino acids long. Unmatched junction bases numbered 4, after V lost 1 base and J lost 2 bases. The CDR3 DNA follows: TGTGCCAGCAGCTTAGGGAGAGCGGGAAACACCGGGGAGCTGTTTTTT. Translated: CASSLGRAGNTGELFF.

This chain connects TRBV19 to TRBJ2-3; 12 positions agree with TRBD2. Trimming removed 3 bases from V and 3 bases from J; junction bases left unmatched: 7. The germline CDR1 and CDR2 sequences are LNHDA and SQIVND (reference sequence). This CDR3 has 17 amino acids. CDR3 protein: CASSISLAGGPTDTQYF. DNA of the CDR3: TGTGCCAGTAGTATCTCCCTAGCGGGGGGGCCGACAGATACGCAGTATTTT.

The CDR3 coding sequence is TGCAGCGTTGAAACTACGGGGGGTTACAGGGGTTACTATGGCTACACCTTC. Protein sequence: CSVETTGGYRGYYGYTF. The V and J genes are TRBV29-1 and TRBJ1-2; 7 positions match TRBD1. This CDR3 has 17 amino acids. Germline V gene sequence: CDR1 SQVTM, CDR2 ANQGSEA. Trimming removed 2 bases from V and 3 bases from J; junction bases left unmatched: 15.

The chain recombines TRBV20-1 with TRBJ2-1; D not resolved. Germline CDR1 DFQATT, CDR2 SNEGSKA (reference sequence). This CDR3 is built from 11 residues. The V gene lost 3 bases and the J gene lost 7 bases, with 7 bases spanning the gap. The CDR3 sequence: CSASFYNEQFF. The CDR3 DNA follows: TGCAGTGCTAGTTTCTATAATGAGCAGTTCTTC.

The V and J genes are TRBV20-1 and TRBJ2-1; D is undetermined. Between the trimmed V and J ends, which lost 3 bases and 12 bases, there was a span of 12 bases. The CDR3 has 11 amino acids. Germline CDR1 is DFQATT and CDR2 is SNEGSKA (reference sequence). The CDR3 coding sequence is TGCAGTGCTAGGCGTGGGGAAGGGCAGTTCTTC. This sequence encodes CSARRGEGQFF.

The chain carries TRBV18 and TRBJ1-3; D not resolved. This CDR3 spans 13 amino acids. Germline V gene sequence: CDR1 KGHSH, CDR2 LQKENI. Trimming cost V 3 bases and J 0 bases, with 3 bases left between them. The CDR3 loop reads CASSPRSGNTIYF. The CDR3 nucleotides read TGTGCCAGCTCACCCCGCTCTGGAAACACCATATATTTT.

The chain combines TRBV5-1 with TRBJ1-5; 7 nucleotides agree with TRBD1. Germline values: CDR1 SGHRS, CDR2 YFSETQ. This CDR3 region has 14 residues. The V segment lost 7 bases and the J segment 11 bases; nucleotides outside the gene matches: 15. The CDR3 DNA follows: TGCGCCAGCGGAACAGGGGATAGAAGCGCAGCCCAGCATTTT. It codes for CASGTGDRSAAQHF.

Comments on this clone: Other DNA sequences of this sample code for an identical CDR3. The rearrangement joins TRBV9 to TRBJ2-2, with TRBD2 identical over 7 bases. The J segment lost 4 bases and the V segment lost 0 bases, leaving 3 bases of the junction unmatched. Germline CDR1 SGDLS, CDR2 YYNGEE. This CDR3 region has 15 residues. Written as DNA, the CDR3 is TGTGCCAGCAGCGTAGAAGGGGAGGGCACCGGGGAGCTGTTTTTT. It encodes CASSVEGEGTGELFF.

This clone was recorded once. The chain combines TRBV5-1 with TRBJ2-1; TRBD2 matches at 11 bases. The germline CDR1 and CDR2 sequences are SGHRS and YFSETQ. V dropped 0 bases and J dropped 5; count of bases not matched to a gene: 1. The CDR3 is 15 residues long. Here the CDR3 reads CASSLVAGGDNEQFF. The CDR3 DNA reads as TGCGCCAGCAGCTTGGTAGCGGGAGGGGACAATGAGCAGTTCTTC.

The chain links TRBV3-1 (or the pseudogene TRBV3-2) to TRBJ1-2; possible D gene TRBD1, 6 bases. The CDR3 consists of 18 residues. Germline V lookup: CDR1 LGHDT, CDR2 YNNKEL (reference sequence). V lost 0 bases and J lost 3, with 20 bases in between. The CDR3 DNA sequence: TGTGCCAGCAGCCAAGATCGGACAGCGTTCCTTTTGGACTATGGCTACACCTTC. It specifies CASSQDRTAFLLDYGYTF.

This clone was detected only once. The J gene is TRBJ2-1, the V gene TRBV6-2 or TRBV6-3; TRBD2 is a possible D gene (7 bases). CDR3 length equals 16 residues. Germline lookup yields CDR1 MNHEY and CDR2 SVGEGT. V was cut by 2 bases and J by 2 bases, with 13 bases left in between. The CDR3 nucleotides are TGTGCCAGCAGTTACCTACGGGGGGCTCCCTACAATGAGCAGTTCTTC. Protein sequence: CASSYLRGAPYNEQFF.

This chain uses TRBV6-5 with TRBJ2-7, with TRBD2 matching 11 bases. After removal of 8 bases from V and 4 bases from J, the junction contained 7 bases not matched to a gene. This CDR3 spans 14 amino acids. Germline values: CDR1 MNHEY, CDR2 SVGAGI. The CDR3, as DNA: TGTGCCAGCCGGGGACTAGCGGATACTTACGAGCAGTACTTC. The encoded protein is CASRGLADTYEQYF.

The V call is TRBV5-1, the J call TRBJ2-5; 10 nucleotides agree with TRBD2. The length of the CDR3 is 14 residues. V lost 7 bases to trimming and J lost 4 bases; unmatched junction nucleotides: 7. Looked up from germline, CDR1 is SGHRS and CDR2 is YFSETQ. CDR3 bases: TGCGCCAGCCGGGATATAGCGGGAGGAGAGACCCAGTACTTC. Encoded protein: CASRDIAGGETQYF.

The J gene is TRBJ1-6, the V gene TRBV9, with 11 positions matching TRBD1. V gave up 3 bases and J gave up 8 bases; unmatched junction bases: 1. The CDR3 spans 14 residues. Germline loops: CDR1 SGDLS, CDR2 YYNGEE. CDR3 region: CASSAGQGDSPLHF. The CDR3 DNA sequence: TGTGCCAGCAGCGCGGGACAGGGGGATTCACCCCTCCACTTT. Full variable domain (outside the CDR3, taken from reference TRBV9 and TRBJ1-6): DSGVTQTPKHLITATGQRVTLRCSPRSGDLSVYWYQQSLDQGLQFLIQYYNGEERAKGNILERFSAQQFPDLHSELNLSSLELGDSALYFCASSAGQGDSPLHFGNGTRLTVT.

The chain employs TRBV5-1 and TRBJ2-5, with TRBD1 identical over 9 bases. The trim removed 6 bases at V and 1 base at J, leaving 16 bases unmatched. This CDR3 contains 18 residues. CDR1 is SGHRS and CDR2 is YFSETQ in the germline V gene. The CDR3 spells CASTPDRGFAGLQETQYF. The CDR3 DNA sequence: TGCGCCAGCACCCCGGACAGGGGATTTGCGGGCCTCCAAGAGACCCAGTACTTC. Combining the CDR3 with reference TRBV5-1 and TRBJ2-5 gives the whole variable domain KAGVTQTPRYLIKTRGQQVTLSCSPISGHRSVSWYQQTPGQGLQFLFEYFSETQRNKGNFPGRFSGRQFSNSRSEMNVSTLELGDSALYLCASTPDRGFAGLQETQYFGPGTRLLVL.

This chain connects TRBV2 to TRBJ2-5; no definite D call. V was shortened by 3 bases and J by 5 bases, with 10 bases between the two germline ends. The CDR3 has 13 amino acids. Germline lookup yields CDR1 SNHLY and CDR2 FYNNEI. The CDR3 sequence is CASSELWGETQYF. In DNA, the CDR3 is TGTGCCAGCAGTGAGCTGTGGGGTGAGACCCAGTACTTC.

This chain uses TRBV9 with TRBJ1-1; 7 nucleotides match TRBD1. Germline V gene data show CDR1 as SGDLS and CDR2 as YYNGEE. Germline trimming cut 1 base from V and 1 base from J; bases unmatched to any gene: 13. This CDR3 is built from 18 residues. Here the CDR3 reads CASSVLVSRGYSNTEAFF. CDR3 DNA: TGTGCCAGCAGCGTACTTGTAAGCAGGGGGTATTCGAACACTGAAGCTTTCTTT.

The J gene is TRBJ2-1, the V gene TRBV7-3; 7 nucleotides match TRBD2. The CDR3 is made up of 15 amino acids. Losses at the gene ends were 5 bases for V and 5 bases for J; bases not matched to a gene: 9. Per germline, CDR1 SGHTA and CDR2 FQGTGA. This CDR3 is CASSIRGTTHNEQFF. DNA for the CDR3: TGTGCCAGCAGCATTCGTGGGACTACTCACAATGAGCAGTTCTTC.

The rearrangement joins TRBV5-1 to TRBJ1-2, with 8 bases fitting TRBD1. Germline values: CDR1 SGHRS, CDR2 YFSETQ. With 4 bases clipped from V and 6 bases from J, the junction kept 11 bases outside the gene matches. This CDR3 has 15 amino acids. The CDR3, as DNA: TGCGCCAGCAGCATTTCGAACAGGGGGATCGATGGCTACACCTTC. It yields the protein CASSISNRGIDGYTF.

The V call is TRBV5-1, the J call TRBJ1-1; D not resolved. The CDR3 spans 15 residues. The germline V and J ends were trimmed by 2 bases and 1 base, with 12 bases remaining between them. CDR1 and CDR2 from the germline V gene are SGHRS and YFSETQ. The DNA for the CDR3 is TGCGCCAGCAGCTTAGCCGGAAACAAGAACACTGAAGCTTTCTTT. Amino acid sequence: CASSLAGNKNTEAFF.

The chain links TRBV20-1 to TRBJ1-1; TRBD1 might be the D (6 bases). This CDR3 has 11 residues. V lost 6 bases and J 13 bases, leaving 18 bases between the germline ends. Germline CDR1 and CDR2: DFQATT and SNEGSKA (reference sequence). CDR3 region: CSASAQGRGFF. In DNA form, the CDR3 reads TGCAGTGCCAGTGCACAGGGAAGGGGTTTCTTT.

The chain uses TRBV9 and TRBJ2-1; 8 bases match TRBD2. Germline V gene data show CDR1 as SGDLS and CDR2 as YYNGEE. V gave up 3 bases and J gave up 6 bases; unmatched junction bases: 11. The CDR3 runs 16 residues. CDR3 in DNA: TGTGCCAGCAGCGAGACACTAGCGGCCATCTCCAATGAGCAGTTCTTC. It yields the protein CASSETLAAISNEQFF.

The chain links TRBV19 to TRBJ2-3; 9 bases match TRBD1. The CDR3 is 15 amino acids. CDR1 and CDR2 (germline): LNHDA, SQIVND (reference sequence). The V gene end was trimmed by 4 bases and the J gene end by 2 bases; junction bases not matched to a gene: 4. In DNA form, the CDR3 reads TGTGCCAGTAGTACCTGGGACAGGGCCACAGATACGCAGTATTTT. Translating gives CASSTWDRATDTQYF.

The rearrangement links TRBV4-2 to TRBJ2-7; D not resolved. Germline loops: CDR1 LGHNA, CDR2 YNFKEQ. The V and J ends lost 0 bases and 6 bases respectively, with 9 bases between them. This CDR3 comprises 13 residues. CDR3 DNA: TGTGCCAGCAGCCAAGATGAGACCAGCGAGCAGTACTTC. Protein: CASSQDETSEQYF.

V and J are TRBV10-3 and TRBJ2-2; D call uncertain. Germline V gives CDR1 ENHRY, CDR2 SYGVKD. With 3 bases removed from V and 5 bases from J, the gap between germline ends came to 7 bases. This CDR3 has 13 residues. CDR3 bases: TGTGCCATCAGTGAAACTGGTACCGGGGAGCTGTTTTTT. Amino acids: CAISETGTGELFF.

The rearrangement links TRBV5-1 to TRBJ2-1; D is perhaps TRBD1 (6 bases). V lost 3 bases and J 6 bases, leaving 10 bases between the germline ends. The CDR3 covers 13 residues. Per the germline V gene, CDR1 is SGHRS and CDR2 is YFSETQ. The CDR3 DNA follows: TGCGCCAGCAGCTACAGGGTGGGCAATGAGCAGTTCTTC. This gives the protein CASSYRVGNEQFF.